This T cell receptor (beta chain) appears in the sequencing data of a study of identical twins. Study-level results: Carriage of fewer insertions was seen in abundant cord blood beta clonotypes, whereas memory repertoires showed none.

In regard to this clonotype: Its antigen is not identified.

Trimming took off 3 bases at V and 10 bases at J, with 16 bases between the two ends. The CDR3 consists of 14 residues. In germline, CDR1 is LGHNA, CDR2 YSLEER. TCRdb called the 5' RACE reads again in MiXCR, with one record for every CDR3 protein. There are more than 600,000 distinct CDR3 sequences in the sample; 18% occur only once, and about an eighth lies in the top ten. The same data also went into a second study, on T cells expressing NK-cell markers. That paper notes: Eight donors were sequenced, of whom seven were HCMV-seropositive, while the remaining one was HCMV-seronegative. Several donors likewise had their CD3+CD56-NKG2C+ fraction led by these clonotypes.

Material for sequencing was PBMCs. V usage is TRBV4-3 and J usage is TRBJ2-1; D is ambiguous. The TCR was taken from a woman between 18 and 29 years old in good health. The DNA for the CDR3 is TGCGCCAGCAGCCAGGACCCGTCGGGTGGCGAGCAGTTCTTC. Its protein product is CASSQDPSGGEQFF.